The clone carrying this TCR beta chain was recorded a few times. The data stem from a study of shared clonotypes between healthy human individuals. Measured with immunoSEQ multiplex PCR; TCRdb has only the in-frame clones, and not every one. The sample carries 950,000 to 1,200,000 clones, 77% recorded once. This CDR3 region has 14 residues. The V gene's germline CDR1 is SGHRS and CDR2 YFSETQ. Trimming removed 5 bases from V and 11 bases from J; junction bases left unmatched: 12. The chain recombines TRBV5-1 with TRBJ2-1, with TRBD2 matching 8 bases. This TCR derives from a young man in good health. Some clones in this sample may be carry-over from other donors' samples. The sample was memory CD4+ T cells from PBMCs. Sample subset: CD45RA-negative fraction. Here the CDR3 reads CASSISGATAKQFF. The CDR3 region has the DNA TGCGCCAGCAGTATTAGCGGGGCGACCGCTAAGCAGTTCTTC.